The 25 T cell receptor beta chains in this list originate from one sample, sequenced in a study of CD4 and CD8 cells across lung adenocarcinoma regions. TCRdb ran MiXCR on the PCR reads and lists one entry per CDR3 protein. The data contain about 19,000 distinct CDR3 sequences, roughly 50% of them singletons. Sequences were obtained from CD4+ T cells from the margin of a lung tumor. These receptors originate from a male donor with lung adenocarcinoma. The CD4 and CD8 labels of this study may be unreliable.

Of note for this clonotype: The junction does not match germline at one end; this may be a read error. The chain combines TRBV6-1 with TRBJ2-4; no reliable D call. The CDR3 has 14 amino acids. The V gene's germline CDR1 is MNHNS and CDR2 SASEGT. The CDR3 protein is CPGSRLCASNIQYF. The CDR3 region has the DNA TGTCCCGGATCGAGGCTGTGTGCGTCAAATATTCAGTACTTT.

This clonotype has just a few counts. Germline is not matched at one junction end, which may reflect a read error. The DNA for the CDR3 is TGTGCCAGGGGTGACGGGGGCGGGGGTGCAGAGACGCAGTATTTC. Encoded protein: CARGDGGGGAETQYF. This chain uses TRBV6-4 with TRBJ2-3, with D possibly TRBD2 on 7 matching bases. CDR1 and CDR2 from the germline V gene are MRHNA and SNTAGT. The CDR3 extends over 15 amino acids.

The rearrangement links TRBV3-1 to TRBJ2-5; no clear D gene. CDR3 length equals 15 residues. With 4 bases removed from V and 1 base from J, the gap between germline ends came to 13 bases. Germline CDR1 is LGHDT and CDR2 is YNNKEL (reference sequence). The CDR3 protein is CASSPRRTGQETQYF. CDR3 DNA sequence: TGTGCCAGCAGCCCTAGACGGACGGGCCAAGAGACCCAGTACTTC.

The rearrangement joins TRBV27 to TRBJ2-5; 8 positions agree with TRBD2. The CDR3 runs to 17 residues. The junction had 14 bases not matched to a gene; V was cut back by 8 bases and J by 0 bases. Per germline, CDR1 MNHEY and CDR2 SMNVEV (reference sequence). CDR3 amino acids: CASVAGPGARDQETQYF. The CDR3 DNA reads as TGTGCCAGCGTAGCGGGGCCCGGGGCCCGTGACCAAGAGACCCAGTACTTC.

This clonotype appeared once. The conserved closing phenylalanine or tryptophan is absent in this CDR3, likely reflecting a read error. The DNA is omitted, as the CDR3 cannot be located on it reliably, and the CDR3 follows TCRdb's listing. The chain links TRBV6-1 to TRBJ2-1; TRBD2, the table's D call, lacks a check against the DNA. The germline CDR1 and CDR2 sequences are MNHNS and SASEGT. The CDR3 is 14 residues long, ends included. CDR3: CASSRSGRAREPFV.

By sample share, this clonotype is medium-sized. The V call is TRBV7-2, the J call TRBJ2-1; 9 bases align to TRBD2. Germline V gene sequence: CDR1 SGHTA, CDR2 FQGNSA. The junction had 6 bases not matched to a gene; V was cut back by 3 bases and J by 9 bases. The length of the CDR3 is 14 residues. The CDR3 sequence is CASSFLAGPGEQFF. For the CDR3, the DNA is TGTGCCAGCAGCTTCCTAGCGGGACCGGGTGAGCAGTTCTTC.

V and J are TRBV27 and TRBJ2-3; D possibly corresponds to TRBD1 (5 bases). Trimming pared 2 bases from V and 1 base from J, leaving 19 bases between. The CDR3 sequence is 18 residues long. Germline V lookup: CDR1 MNHEY, CDR2 SMNVEV (reference sequence). The CDR3 bases are TGTGCCAGCAGTTTAACCCGGATCCGAATAGGGGGCACAGATACGCAGTATTTT. The encoded protein is CASSLTRIRIGGTDTQYF.

The chain recombines TRBV6-1 with TRBJ1-5; D gene unclear. CDR1 is MNHNS and CDR2 is SASEGT in the germline V gene. CDR3 length: 14 residues. V lost 2 bases to trimming and J lost 4 bases, with 9 bases between them. CDR3 protein: CASSERVSNQPQHF. The CDR3 DNA sequence: TGTGCCAGCAGTGAAAGGGTCAGTAATCAGCCCCAGCATTTT.

Points on this clonotype: An end of the junction does not agree with germline; a read error may underlie this. The chain recombines TRBV5-1 with TRBJ2-3; TRBD2 matches 8 bases. Per the germline V gene, CDR1 is SGHRS and CDR2 is YFSETQ. The CDR3 consists of 16 residues. CDR3 sequence: CASSLTGGSATDTQYF. CDR3 sequence (DNA): TGCGCCAGCAGCTTGACGGGGGGGTCGGCCACAGATACGCAGTATTTC.

Points on this clonotype: One end of the junction does not line up with germline, which may come from a read error. The gene calls are TRBV11-2 and TRBJ2-1; TRBD2 is a possible D gene (5 bases). The CDR3 length is 22 residues. Germline-derived CDR1 and CDR2 are SGHAT and FQNNGV. The CDR3 nucleotides read TGTGTCCCAAGCTTCTGTGGGTCTCTTTGCATTGAGGGTGCAAGCTCAGAGGTGCCTTGCTGCTTC. It specifies CVPSFCGSLCIEGASSEVPCCF.

This clonotype appeared many times. A much more abundant neighbour one base away suggests this may be a read error. The rearrangement joins TRBV10-3 to TRBJ2-1; 7 bases match TRBD2. With the DNA end fitting TRBJ2-7 better, the J assignment may be wrong. The CDR3 loop spans 14 amino acids. The V gene's germline CDR1 is ENHRY and CDR2 SYGVKD. The CDR3 DNA is TGTGCCATCAGGGAGGGAGGGCCTATGAATGAGCAGTACTTC. Protein: CAIREGGPMNEQYF.

The table lists this clonotype with a count of one. The chain combines TRBV4-1 with TRBJ2-2; D unresolved. The V gene lost 5 bases and the J gene lost 0 bases, with 10 bases spanning the gap. CDR1 is MGHRA, CDR2 YSYEKL, per germline. The CDR3 runs to 15 residues. CDR3 loop: CASSVADANTGELFF. CDR3 nucleotide sequence: TGCGCCAGCAGCGTTGCCGACGCGAACACCGGGGAGCTGTTTTTT.

Sample share makes this clonotype medium-sized. This chain connects TRBV6-5 to TRBJ2-3; 7 nucleotides match TRBD2. V dropped 0 bases and J dropped 2; count of bases not matched to a gene: 2. In germline, CDR1 is MNHEY, CDR2 SVGAGI. The CDR3 length is 15 residues. CDR3 DNA: TGTGCCAGCAGTTACTCTAGGGACTACACAGATACGCAGTATTTT. It specifies CASSYSRDYTDTQYF.

This chain links TRBV6-5 with TRBJ2-2; 16 bases are a match to TRBD2. The CDR3 loop spans 16 amino acids. With V trimmed by 4 bases and J by 7 bases, 3 bases remained unmatched. Germline values: CDR1 MNHEY, CDR2 SVGAGI. The CDR3 protein is CASSWGLAGGVGELFF. CDR3 DNA sequence: TGTGCCAGCAGTTGGGGACTAGCGGGAGGGGTCGGGGAGCTGTTTTTT.

This clonotype appeared once. This chain connects TRBV7-6 to TRBJ2-2; possible D gene TRBD2, 7 bases. Germline assignment: CDR1 SGHVS and CDR2 FNYEAQ. This CDR3 spans 16 amino acids. Trimming pared 8 bases from V and 2 bases from J, leaving 18 bases between. CDR3 region: CASGGGTPINTGELFF. The CDR3 coding sequence is TGTGCCAGCGGGGGGGGGACACCCATTAACACCGGGGAGCTGTTTTTT.

This clonotype was observed a handful of times. CDR3 DNA sequence: TGCGCCAGCAGCTTGGGGCCTAGCGGGAGGAATTACAATGAGCAGTTCTTC. It encodes CASSLGPSGRNYNEQFF. This chain connects TRBV5-1 to TRBJ2-1; 11 positions agree with TRBD2. CDR1 SGHRS and CDR2 YFSETQ come from the germline V gene. CDR3 length: 17 residues. J was trimmed by 4 bases and V by 0 bases; bases with no gene match: 6.

This clonotype was recorded a few times. The chain carries TRBV9 and TRBJ1-4; 10 nucleotides match TRBD1. The length of the CDR3 is 16 residues. Germline CDR1 is SGDLS and CDR2 is YYNGEE. The V and J ends lost 0 bases and 6 bases, in that order; junction bases with no gene match: 5. This CDR3 reads CASSVGGQGVYEKLFF. In DNA form, the CDR3 reads TGTGCCAGCAGCGTAGGAGGACAGGGGGTTTATGAAAAACTGTTTTTT. The complete variable domain, with remaining parts taken from reference TRBV9 and TRBJ1-4, reads DSGVTQTPKHLITATGQRVTLRCSPRSGDLSVYWYQQSLDQGLQFLIQYYNGEERAKGNILERFSAQQFPDLHSELNLSSLELGDSALYFCASSVGGQGVYEKLFFGSGTQLSVL.

This clonotype was observed many times. The V and J genes are TRBV7-2 and TRBJ2-5; possibly TRBD1 or TRBD2 for D (7 bases each). Trimming stripped 2 bases from V and 6 bases from J, with 16 bases between. This CDR3 is built from 15 residues. Looked up from germline, CDR1 is SGHTA and CDR2 is FQGNSA. Here the CDR3 DNA reads TGTGCCAGCAGCTTATCAAACCAGGGGGGGAAGACCCAGTACTTC. As protein: CASSLSNQGGKTQYF.

This clonotype came up a few times. The V call is TRBV3-1, the J call TRBJ1-2; 7 bases match TRBD1. V trimming: 3 bases; J trimming: 6 bases; junction bases outside the gene matches: 7. Per the germline V gene, CDR1 is LGHDT and CDR2 is YNNKEL (reference sequence). The length of the CDR3 is 14 residues. The CDR3 is CASSHRGQVHGYTF. The CDR3 region has the DNA TGTGCCAGCAGCCATCGAGGACAGGTCCATGGCTACACCTTC.

To note about this clonotype: At one of its ends the junction is not consistent with the germline gene, which may arise from a read error. The V call is TRBV27, the J call TRBJ2-3; the match to TRBD2 covers 7 bases. The CDR3 runs 15 residues. CDR1 MNHEY and CDR2 SMNVEV come from the germline V gene (reference sequence). CDR3 protein: CARGTGGRYTDTQYF. The CDR3 DNA reads TGTGCCAGGGGGACGGGAGGCCGATACACAGATACGCAGTACTTT.

Note on this clonotype: The junction does not match germline at one end; this may be a read error. The chain carries TRBV27 and TRBJ1-6; tentative D call: TRBD1 (6 bases). Per germline, CDR1 MNHEY and CDR2 SMNVEV (reference sequence). The CDR3 extends over 13 amino acids. The CDR3 DNA is TGTGCCTGGGGGCTGAAAGACACAGACACGCAGTACTTT. This encodes CAWGLKDTDTQYF.

Of note for this clonotype: Relative to the germline gene, one junction end is altered; a read error may explain this. This rearrangement joins TRBV6-1 to TRBJ2-3; tentatively, D is TRBD1 or TRBD2 (6 bases each). Germline V gives CDR1 MNHNS, CDR2 SASEGT. The CDR3 has 15 amino acids. The CDR3 loop is CASGEGAGEADTQYF. As DNA, the CDR3 is TGTGCCAGCGGTGAAGGGGCAGGGGAGGCAGATACGCAGTATTTT.

As regards this clonotype: An end of the junction does not agree with germline; a read error may underlie this. J is TRBJ2-3 and V is TRBV6-4; TRBD2 matches at 7 bases. The CDR3 is made up of 15 amino acids. The germline gives CDR1 MRHNA, CDR2 SNTAGT. The CDR3 bases are TGTGCCGGGGGTGACGGGAGCGGGAACCAAGATACCCAGTATTTT. Translating gives CAGGDGSGNQDTQYF.

This clonotype was detected ten times or more. This chain joins TRBV6-1 and TRBJ1-2; no firm D call. The germline V and J ends were trimmed by 7 bases and 2 bases, with 8 bases remaining between them. CDR3 size: 12 residues. From germline, CDR1 is MNHNS and CDR2 SASEGT. For the CDR3, the DNA is TGTGCCAGCAAACCTCCCAACTATGGCTACACCTTC. Translation gives CASKPPNYGYTF.

This clonotype came up many times. V gene TRBV6-4 combines with J gene TRBJ1-6; D is unresolved. The CDR3 covers 13 residues. CDR1 is MRHNA and CDR2 is SNTAGT in the germline V gene. V lost 2 bases and J 5 bases, leaving 4 bases between the germline ends. CDR3 in amino acids: CASSDRDNSPLHF. The DNA of the CDR3 is TGTGCCAGCAGTGACAGGGATAATTCACCCCTCCACTTT.